The 7 T cell receptor beta chains presented below share a single source sample, sequenced in a study of CD8 T cells in Susac syndrome. An input of roughly 0.45 to 1 ug of RNA was subjected to reverse transcription using random hexamers. Each CDR3 protein gets one entry after TCRdb re-called the immunoSEQ multiplex PCR reads with MiXCR. This sample has approximately 300,000 distinct CDR3 sequences, with 85% found just once. What was sequenced was CD8+ T cells from PBMCs. Receptor source: a human donor with multiple sclerosis.

J is TRBJ2-5 and V is TRBV25-1; D is undetermined. The CDR3 covers 10 residues. The V and J ends lost 6 bases and 3 bases respectively, with 2 bases between them. Looked up from germline, CDR1 is MGHDK and CDR2 is SYGVNS. The CDR3 protein is CASREETQYF. The CDR3 region has the DNA TGTGCCAGCAGAGAAGAGACCCAGTACTTC. The full variable domain, rest sourced from reference TRBV25-1 and TRBJ2-5, is EADIYQTPRYLVIGTGKKITLECSQTMGHDKMYWYQQDPGMELHLIHYSYGVNSTEKGDLSSESTVSRIRTEHFPLTLESARPSHTSQYLCASREETQYFGPGTRLLVL.

The rearrangement joins TRBV29-1 to TRBJ2-5, with D possibly being TRBD2 (6 bases). The V gene's germline CDR1 is SQVTM and CDR2 ANQGSEA. The CDR3 runs to 13 residues. V lost 4 bases, J lost 2 bases, and 11 bases lay in between. For the CDR3, the DNA is TGCAGCGTTGGGGTAGCGGTTCAAGAGACCCAGTACTTC. It codes for CSVGVAVQETQYF.

CDR3: CASSDWDPGKAVQETQYF. CDR3 DNA sequence: TGCGCCAGCAGTGACTGGGACCCGGGGAAAGCCGTCCAAGAGACCCAGTACTTC. The genes are TRBV10-1 and TRBJ2-5; D is perhaps TRBD1 or TRBD2 (5 bases each). Looked up from germline, CDR1 is WNHNN and CDR2 is SYGVQD (reference sequence). CDR3 size: 18 residues. Trimming shortened V by 3 bases and J by 1 base, and 21 bases separated the two germline ends.

A remark on this clonotype: One end of the junction does not line up with germline, which may come from a read error. The chain carries TRBV24-1 and TRBJ2-7; unclear D gene. Germline V gene sequence: CDR1 KGHDR, CDR2 SFDVKD. The CDR3 is made up of 13 amino acids. The CDR3 coding sequence is TGTGCCACCAGTGATTTGGTATCGACCGAGCAGCACTTC. Translation gives CATSDLVSTEQHF.

The chain is built from TRBV7-9 and TRBJ1-1, with 9 bases fitting TRBD1. Germline lookup yields CDR1 SEHNR and CDR2 FQNEAQ (reference sequence). Unmatched junction bases numbered 5, after V lost 5 bases and J lost 1 base. This CDR3 spans 15 amino acids. The CDR3: CASSQGQGRNTEAFF. The CDR3 DNA follows: TGTGCCAGCAGCCAAGGACAGGGGAGGAACACTGAAGCTTTCTTT.

This clonotype turned up a few times. V and J are TRBV19 and TRBJ2-7; 7 nucleotides agree with TRBD1. Germline V lookup: CDR1 LNHDA, CDR2 SQIVND (reference sequence). This CDR3 comprises 13 residues. Germline trimming cut 6 bases from V and 1 base from J; bases unmatched to any gene: 3. The DNA of the CDR3 is TGTGCCAGTAGCCAACAGGGGTCCTACGAGCAGTACTTC. Translation: CASSQQGSYEQYF.

The rearrangement joins TRBV29-1 to TRBJ1-1; 7 bases agree with TRBD1. J was trimmed by 1 base and V by 7 bases; bases with no gene match: 18. This CDR3 contains 17 residues. Per germline, CDR1 SQVTM and CDR2 ANQGSEA. CDR3 coding DNA: TGCAGCGCGTTGTTTCGGGGGGGGACAGCCCCGAACACTGAAGCTTTCTTT. This codes for CSALFRGGTAPNTEAFF.